This TCR beta chain was captured by sequencing in a study of human thymus T cells. About this clone itself: Its specificity is not known.

The source of the thymus tissue was resections taken during corrective heart surgery. Donor material was obtained from healthy Finnish infants undergoing corrective surgery for congenital heart defects. Notes on the study in general: Related research described thymic repertoires that were highly overlapping among unrelated individuals. Thymic and blood repertoires appeared to display a bias in their usage of V and J genes.

The ends lost 8 bases at V and 2 bases at J; junction bases unmatched: 13. The CDR3 spans 17 residues. CDR1 MDHEN and CDR2 SYDVKM come from the germline V gene. The protocol was immunoSEQ multiplex PCR, while the TCRdb copy is restricted to in-frame clones and leaves out a portion. The data contain some 80,000 clones, 90% to 97% of them singletons. J is TRBJ2-3 and V is TRBV28, with TRBD2 matching over 10 bases. The specimen sequenced was thymus tissue. This TCR came from a boy younger than two with a congenital heart defect but otherwise immunologically healthy. The CDR3 loop is CASRRTSGGTLTDTQYF. In DNA form, the CDR3 reads TGTGCCAGCCGGAGGACTAGCGGAGGTACTCTCACAGATACGCAGTATTTT.